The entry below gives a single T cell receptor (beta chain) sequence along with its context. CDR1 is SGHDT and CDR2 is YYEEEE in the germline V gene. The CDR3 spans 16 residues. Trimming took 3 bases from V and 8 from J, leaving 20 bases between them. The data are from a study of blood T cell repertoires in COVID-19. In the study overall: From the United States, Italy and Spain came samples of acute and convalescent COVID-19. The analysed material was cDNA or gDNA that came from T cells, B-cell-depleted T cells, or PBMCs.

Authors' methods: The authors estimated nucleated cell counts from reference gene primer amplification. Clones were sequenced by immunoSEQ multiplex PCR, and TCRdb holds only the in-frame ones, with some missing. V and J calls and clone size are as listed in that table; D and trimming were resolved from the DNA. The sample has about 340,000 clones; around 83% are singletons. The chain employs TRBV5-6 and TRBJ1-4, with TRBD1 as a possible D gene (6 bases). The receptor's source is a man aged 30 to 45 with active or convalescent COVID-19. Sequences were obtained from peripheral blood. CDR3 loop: CASSSLADRLGEKLFF. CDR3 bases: TGTGCCAGCAGCTCTCTGGCCGACAGGCTAGGAGAAAAACTGTTTTTT.